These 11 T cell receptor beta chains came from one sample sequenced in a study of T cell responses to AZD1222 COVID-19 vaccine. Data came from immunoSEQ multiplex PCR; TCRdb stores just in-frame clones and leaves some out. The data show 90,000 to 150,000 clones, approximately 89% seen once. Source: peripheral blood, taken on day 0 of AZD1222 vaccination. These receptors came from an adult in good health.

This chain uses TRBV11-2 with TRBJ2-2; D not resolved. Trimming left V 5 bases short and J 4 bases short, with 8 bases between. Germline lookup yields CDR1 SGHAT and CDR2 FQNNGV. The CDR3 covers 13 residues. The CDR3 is CASSNPGTGELFF. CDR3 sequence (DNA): TGTGCCAGCAGCAACCCGGGCACCGGGGAGCTGTTTTTT.

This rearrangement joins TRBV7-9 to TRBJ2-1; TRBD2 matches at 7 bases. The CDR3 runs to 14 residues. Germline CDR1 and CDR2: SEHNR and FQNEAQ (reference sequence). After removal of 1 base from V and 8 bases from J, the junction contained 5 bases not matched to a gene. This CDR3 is CASSLGLAVDEQFF. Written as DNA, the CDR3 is TGTGCCAGCAGCTTAGGCCTAGCGGTCGATGAGCAGTTCTTC.

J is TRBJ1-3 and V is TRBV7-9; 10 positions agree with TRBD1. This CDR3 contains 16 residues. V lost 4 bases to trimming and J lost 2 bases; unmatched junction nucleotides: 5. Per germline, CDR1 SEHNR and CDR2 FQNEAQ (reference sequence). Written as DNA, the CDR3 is TGTGCCAGCAGCTCGGACAGGGGGATGCCTGGAAACACCATATATTTT. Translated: CASSSDRGMPGNTIYF.

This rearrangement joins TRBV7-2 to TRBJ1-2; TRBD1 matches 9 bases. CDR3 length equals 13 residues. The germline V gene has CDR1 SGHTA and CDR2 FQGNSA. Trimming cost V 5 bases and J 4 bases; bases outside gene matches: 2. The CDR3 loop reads CASSRDRVYGYTF. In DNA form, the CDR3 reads TGTGCCAGCAGCCGGGACAGGGTCTATGGCTACACCTTC.

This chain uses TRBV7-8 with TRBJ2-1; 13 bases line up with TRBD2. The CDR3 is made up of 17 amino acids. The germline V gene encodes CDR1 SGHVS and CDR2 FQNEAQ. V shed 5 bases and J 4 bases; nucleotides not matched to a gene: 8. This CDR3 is CASSLWTSGSWYNEQFF. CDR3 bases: TGTGCCAGCAGCCTCTGGACTAGCGGGAGTTGGTACAATGAGCAGTTCTTC.

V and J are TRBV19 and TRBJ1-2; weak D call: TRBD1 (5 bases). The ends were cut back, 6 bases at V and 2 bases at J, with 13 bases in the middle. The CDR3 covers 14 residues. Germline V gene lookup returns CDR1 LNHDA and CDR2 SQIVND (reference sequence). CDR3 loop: CASSEDQGNYGYTF. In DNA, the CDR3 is TGTGCCAGTAGCGAAGACCAGGGCAACTATGGCTACACCTTC. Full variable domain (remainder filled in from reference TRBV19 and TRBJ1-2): DGGITQSPKYLFRKEGQNVTLSCEQNLNHDAMYWYRQDPGQGLRLIYYSQIVNDFQKGDIAEGYSVSREKKESFPLTVTSAQKNPTAFYLCASSEDQGNYGYTFGSGTRLTVV.

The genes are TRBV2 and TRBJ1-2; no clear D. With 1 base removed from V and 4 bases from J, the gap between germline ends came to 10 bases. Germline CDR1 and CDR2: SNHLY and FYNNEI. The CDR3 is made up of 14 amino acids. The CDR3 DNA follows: TGTGCCAGCAGTGAAGGGGTGGGAATCTATGGCTACACCTTC. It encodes CASSEGVGIYGYTF.

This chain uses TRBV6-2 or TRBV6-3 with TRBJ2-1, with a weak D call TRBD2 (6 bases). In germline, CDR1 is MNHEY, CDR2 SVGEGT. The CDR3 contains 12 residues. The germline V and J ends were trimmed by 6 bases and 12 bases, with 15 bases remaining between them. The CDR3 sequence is CASSQTSRGQFF. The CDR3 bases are TGTGCCAGCAGCCAGACTAGTAGGGGGCAGTTCTTC.

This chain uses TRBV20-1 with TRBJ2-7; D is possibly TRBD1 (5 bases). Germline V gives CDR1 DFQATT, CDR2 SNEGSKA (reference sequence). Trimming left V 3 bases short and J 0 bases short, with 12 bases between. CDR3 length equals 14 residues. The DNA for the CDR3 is TGCAGTGCTAGTCCCAGGGTTTTCTCCTACGAGCAGTACTTC. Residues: CSASPRVFSYEQYF.

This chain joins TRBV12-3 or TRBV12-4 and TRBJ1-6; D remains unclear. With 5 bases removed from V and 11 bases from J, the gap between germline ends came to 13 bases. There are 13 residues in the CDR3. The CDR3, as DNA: TGTGCCAGCAGTGTTCACCGGCAGGCACCCCTCCACTTT. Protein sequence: CASSVHRQAPLHF.

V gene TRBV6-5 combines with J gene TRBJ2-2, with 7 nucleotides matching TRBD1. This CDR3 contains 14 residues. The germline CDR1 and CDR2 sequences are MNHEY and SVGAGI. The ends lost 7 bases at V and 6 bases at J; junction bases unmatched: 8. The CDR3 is CASKRQGVSGELFF. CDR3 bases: TGTGCCAGCAAGAGACAGGGCGTGTCCGGGGAGCTGTTTTTT.